This paragraph reports one TCR beta chain. Its antigen is not yet known. No base qualities exist here, and no much larger clone lies one base off it. This specimen belongs to a study of T-cell memory formation after mild COVID-19 (dated by TCRdb to the early 2020s). Looking at the study overall: TCR sequence clusters from the two donors were found to be largely donor specific. T-cell clones expanding and contracting after mild COVID-19 in a couple of donors were tracked by longitudinal TCRalpha and TCRbeta repertoire sequencing. The cohort comprised two young, previously healthy adult volunteers, one female and one male. Broad study findings and their caveats: SARS-CoV-2 specificity was not confirmed for the second-wave clones peaking on day 37. Some responding clones were found in pre-infection memory, which suggests that pre-existing cross-reactive memory T cells took part in the SARS-CoV-2 response. Clones that contracted from day 15 to 85 showed balanced CD4/CD8 phenotypes, whereas a second wave of clones that expanded from day 15 to 37 leaned towards CD4+. Contracting CD4+ clones appeared mostly in the CM and EM memory subsets, whereas CD8+ clones were enriched in EMRA. Only two mild cases were covered by the study, and larger cohorts that include severe cases with pre-infection samples were considered necessary.

Reads for this sample came from an Illumina NovaSeq 6000. TCRalpha and TCRbeta cDNA libraries were built by 5'RACE with constant-segment primers, adding sample barcodes and unique molecular identifiers. Trizol reagent was used to extract RNA from every sample. Library amplification was performed in two PCR steps, and a second sample barcode and Illumina TruSeq adapters were introduced in the second step. Sequencing of the libraries was done on an Illumina NovaSeq, producing 2 x 150 bp paired-end reads. Under the source paper's analysis protocol: Reads were demultiplexed and collapsed into UMI-guided consensus sequences with migec v1.2.7. With mixcr v2.1.11, UMI consensuses were aligned to TRA and TRB V and J templates and assembled into clonotypes. Clonotypes were classified as expanded or contracted when called significant by both edgeR and NoisET, with noise models trained on biological replicates. For edgeR calls, a false discovery rate-adjusted p below 0.01 and a log2 fold-change threshold of 1 were applied. As an exploratory analysis of dynamics, max-normalized trajectories of the 1000 most abundant clonotypes were examined by PCA with hierarchical clustering. Separately sequenced CD4+ and CD8+ repertoires were used to assign the CD4 or CD8 phenotype of responding clones. TCRdb reanalyzed the raw reads on its own, using fastp at Q25 for trimming and MiXCR for clone calling, and kept in-frame beta chains. Every distinct CDR3 protein forms one entry, paired with its most common genes and DNA. These V and J calls derive from TCRdb rather than the authors' analysis. Within this sample are approximately 500,000 distinct CDR3 sequences, with approximately 25% of them counted one time only. In total, the top ten clones hold around 12% of the sample.

CDR1 and CDR2 are drawn from the germline V gene: SGHDN, FVKESK. V loses 1 base of germline sequence and J loses 4 bases, and the interval between the two ends is 9 bases. Inclusive of the bounding cysteine and phenylalanine, the CDR3 is 14 residues long. The entry retains the CDR3 DNA only, 42 bases that are in frame from base 1. PBMCs were isolated by Ficoll-Paque density gradient centrifugation. The source is an adult woman who had mild COVID-19 (a few samples of this study predate the infection). The sample titles of this study are shuffled in the database, so cell type and time point are left out; the donor was told from shared clones. The source material was PBMCs or a T cell subset sorted from them (not recorded which). The V and J genes are TRBV14 and TRBJ2-3; too little of a D gene remains to name it. The CDR3 region reads CASSQGIRSDTQYF. The bases read TGTGCCAGCAGCCAAGGGATACGCTCAGATACGCAGTATTTT.